This T cell receptor beta chain was sequenced during a study of CD8 T cells in Susac syndrome. RNA, at about 0.5 to 1 ug, was reverse transcribed with random hexamers. Multiplex PCR with immunoSEQ amplified the TCR beta CDR3 across 54 Vbeta and 13 Jbeta. TCRdb reprocessed the immunoSEQ multiplex PCR reads via MiXCR and lists one record per CDR3 protein. This sample yields 230,000 or so distinct CDR3 sequences, of which roughly 96% are seen a single time; roughly 0.1% belongs to the top ten. V dropped 3 bases and J dropped 3; count of bases not matched to a gene: 3. The germline V gene encodes CDR1 DFQATT and CDR2 SNEGSKA (reference sequence). The CDR3 sequence is 13 residues long. Whole-study results and caveats: The study admitted that it had a relatively small number of individuals in its TCR sequencing and HLA analysis.

Concerning this clonotype: Its antigen is currently unknown.

Sequenced: CD4+ T cells from PBMCs. This sequence joins TRBV20-1 and TRBJ2-3; TRBD2 matches 7 bases. The TCR comes from a human donor with multiple sclerosis. This CDR3 reads CSARAGVTDTQYF. The DNA of the CDR3 is TGCAGTGCTAGGGCGGGGGTAACAGATACGCAGTATTTT.